Below, 17 T cell receptor beta chains from the same sample are listed, as sequenced in a study of T-cell reconstitution after alpha-beta-depleted transplantation in children. Unique molecular identifiers were used in preparing the TCRbeta library. TCRdb independently ran MiXCR on the PCR reads; one entry per CDR3 protein. The sample includes about 420,000 distinct CDR3 sequences, around 16% of them seen just once. This material consisted of PBMCs, mostly from graft donor cells, taken 360 days after TCRalphabeta/CD19-depleted stem cell transplant. Receptors originate from a boy younger than two who had a stem cell transplant for Wiskott-Aldrich syndrome, so the T cells may come from the graft donor.

The chain couples TRBV7-8 to TRBJ2-7; unclear D gene. Germline CDR1 and CDR2: SGHVS and FQNEAQ. Trimming stripped 6 bases from V and 3 bases from J, with 12 bases between. The CDR3 totals 13 residues. The CDR3 reads CASSPIAFYEQYF. In nucleotides, the CDR3 is TGTGCCAGCAGTCCTATCGCCTTCTACGAGCAGTACTTC.

This clonotype has more than one count but fewer than ten. V usage is TRBV4-1 and J usage is TRBJ1-3; D is unresolved. Germline values: CDR1 MGHRA, CDR2 YSYEKL. The length of the CDR3 is 14 residues. V lost 0 bases and J lost 5, with 8 bases in between. The CDR3 sequence is CASSQEASRNTIYF. CDR3 coding DNA: TGCGCCAGCAGCCAAGAAGCGAGCAGAAACACCATATATTTT.

The J gene is TRBJ1-1, the V gene TRBV4-2; 9 bases are a match to TRBD1. This CDR3 is built from 15 residues. Trimming took 4 bases from V and 4 from J; bases not matched to a gene: 7. The germline V gene has CDR1 LGHNA and CDR2 YNFKEQ. DNA of the CDR3: TGTGCCAGCAGCCCAATCGGACAGGGGAGCACTGAAGCTTTCTTT. This encodes CASSPIGQGSTEAFF.

CDR3 amino acids: CATRGFNEQFF. The CDR3 DNA follows: TGTGCCACCAGGGGTTTTAATGAGCAGTTCTTC. The chain links TRBV24-1 to TRBJ2-1; D call uncertain. Germline V CDR1 and CDR2: KGHDR, SFDVKD. This CDR3 has 11 amino acids. With 7 bases removed from V and 7 bases from J, the gap between germline ends came to 7 bases.

This clonotype was detected only a few times. V gene TRBV21-1 combines with J gene TRBJ2-7. TRBV21-1 is given as a pseudogene. This CDR3 spans 16 amino acids. CDR3 sequence: CASSKVGQGLFYEQYF. In nucleotides, the CDR3 is TGTGCCAGCAGCAAAGTCGGCCAGGGGCTCTTCTACGAGCAGTACTTC.

The V call is TRBV2, the J call TRBJ1-1; D is unresolved. The V end lost 1 base, the J end lost 7 bases, and 10 bases lay between the germline ends. In germline, CDR1 is SNHLY, CDR2 FYNNEI. The CDR3 runs to 13 residues. CDR3 sequence reads: CASSEVRVREAFF. Here the CDR3 DNA reads TGTGCCAGCAGTGAAGTCCGAGTCCGTGAAGCTTTCTTT.

V is TRBV20-1 and J is TRBJ2-5; D unresolved. Trimming pared 5 bases from V and 5 bases from J, leaving 9 bases between. Germline CDR1 is DFQATT and CDR2 is SNEGSKA (reference sequence). CDR3 length equals 11 residues. The CDR3 DNA follows: TGCAGTGCTCTACGTGGGGAGACCCAGTACTTC. This translates into CSALRGETQYF.

In its sample, this clonotype was seen once. The chain uses TRBV5-1 and TRBJ2-1; D gene uncertain. CDR3 size: 16 residues. V was clipped by 0 bases and J by 0 bases, with 10 bases between them. From germline, CDR1 is SGHRS and CDR2 YFSETQ. The CDR3 sequence is CASSLVSESSYNEQFF. The CDR3 DNA reads as TGCGCCAGCAGCTTGGTCTCAGAGAGCTCCTACAATGAGCAGTTCTTC.

This clonotype turned up a few times. The chain has TRBV10-1 and TRBJ2-3; TRBD2 is a possible D gene (6 bases). The CDR3 totals 13 residues. The germline gives CDR1 WNHNN, CDR2 SYGVQD (reference sequence). V was cut by 7 bases and J by 5 bases, with 13 bases left in between. The CDR3 reads CASTGSAGDTQYF. The CDR3 coding sequence is TGCGCCAGCACGGGATCAGCGGGAGATACGCAGTATTTT.

This clonotype has at least ten counts. The chain links TRBV7-2 to TRBJ1-6; no firm D call. This CDR3 contains 16 residues. The germline V gene has CDR1 SGHTA and CDR2 FQGNSA. V dropped 5 bases and J dropped 0 bases, with 11 bases sitting between them. This CDR3 is CASSLLRGSYNSPLHF. The CDR3 nucleotides are TGTGCCAGCAGCCTTCTACGGGGCTCCTATAATTCACCCCTCCACTTT.

This clonotype was recorded a few times. The chain joins TRBV7-2 to TRBJ2-1; D possibly corresponds to TRBD1 (5 bases). Germline V lookup: CDR1 SGHTA, CDR2 FQGNSA. V lost 2 bases, J lost 0 bases, and 14 bases lay in between. This CDR3 is 17 amino acids long. The CDR3 coding sequence is TGTGCCAGCAGCTTACCCAGGACAACCAGCTCCTACAATGAGCAGTTCTTC. Amino acid sequence: CASSLPRTTSSYNEQFF.

V is TRBV6-5 and J is TRBJ2-7, with D perhaps TRBD1 (6 bases). V was pared by 0 bases and J by 0 bases, with 12 bases between. The CDR3 covers 16 residues. The germline CDR1 and CDR2 sequences are MNHEY and SVGAGI. CDR3 nucleotide sequence: TGTGCCAGCAGTTACTCCTCAGGGGATAGCTCCTACGAGCAGTACTTC. Its protein is CASSYSSGDSSYEQYF.

This clonotype was seen only a few times. The chain joins TRBV5-4 to TRBJ2-4; TRBD1 agrees at 9 bases. Germline V CDR1 and CDR2: SGHNT, YYREEE (reference sequence). The V segment lost 3 bases and the J segment 6 bases; nucleotides outside the gene matches: 10. CDR3 length: 16 residues. As DNA, the CDR3 is TGTGCCAGCAGCTCGGGGACAGGGTCTGTGGGAAACATTCAGTACTTC. It translates to CASSSGTGSVGNIQYF. Variable domain in full (rest from reference TRBV5-4 and TRBJ2-4): ETGVTQSPTHLIKTRGQQVTLRCSSQSGHNTVSWYQQALGQGPQFIFQYYREEENGRGNFPPRFSGLQFPNYSSELNVNALELDDSALYLCASSSGTGSVGNIQYFGAGTRLSVL.

This clonotype was picked up a small number of times. The gene calls are TRBV11-3 and TRBJ2-1, with D tentatively TRBD2 (6 bases). The length of the CDR3 is 16 residues. Trimming took off 1 base at V and 0 bases at J, with 10 bases between the two ends. Looked up from germline, CDR1 is SGHNT and CDR2 is YENEEA. Here the CDR3 reads CASSLVGLGSYNEQFF. CDR3 bases: TGTGCCAGCAGCTTAGTGGGACTGGGCTCCTACAATGAGCAGTTCTTC.

This clonotype was seen at least ten times. The rearrangement uses TRBV12-3 or TRBV12-4 and TRBJ1-1, with D uncertain. The CDR3 runs 18 residues. V lost 5 bases and J lost 1, with 23 bases in between. The CDR3 nucleotides read TGTGCCAGCAGTCAACGCATCGCAGGAATTTGGGGGAACACTGAAGCTTTCTTT. Amino acids: CASSQRIAGIWGNTEAFF.

This clonotype has just a few counts. J is TRBJ2-7 and V is TRBV7-2, with D tentatively TRBD1 (5 bases). The germline V gene has CDR1 SGHTA and CDR2 FQGNSA. V lost 1 base, J lost 5 bases, and 12 bases lay in between. The CDR3 covers 14 residues. The CDR3 DNA is TGTGCCAGCAGCTTAGATAGGGGTAGGGACGAGCAGTACTTC. Translating gives CASSLDRGRDEQYF.

Only a few counts were recorded for this clonotype. Here the CDR3 DNA reads TGTGCCAGCAGTTACCTGGGGTTCACCGGGGAGCTGTTTTTT. It yields the protein CASSYLGFTGELFF. The chain links TRBV6-5 to TRBJ2-2; the D is unclear. Germline assignment: CDR1 MNHEY and CDR2 SVGAGI. The CDR3 consists of 14 residues. V dropped 2 bases and J dropped 4 bases, with 8 bases sitting between them.